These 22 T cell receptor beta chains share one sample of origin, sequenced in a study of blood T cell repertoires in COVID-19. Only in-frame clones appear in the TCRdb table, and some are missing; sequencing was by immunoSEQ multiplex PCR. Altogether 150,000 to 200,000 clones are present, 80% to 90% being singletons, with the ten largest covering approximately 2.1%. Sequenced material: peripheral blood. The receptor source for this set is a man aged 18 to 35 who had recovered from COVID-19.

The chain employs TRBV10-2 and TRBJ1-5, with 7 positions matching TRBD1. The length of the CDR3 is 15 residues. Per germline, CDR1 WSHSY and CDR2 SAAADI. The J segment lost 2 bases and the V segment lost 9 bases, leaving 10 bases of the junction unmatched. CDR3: CASGGTGTGNQPQHF. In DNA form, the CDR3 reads TGCGCCAGTGGGGGTACCGGGACAGGCAATCAGCCCCAGCATTTT.

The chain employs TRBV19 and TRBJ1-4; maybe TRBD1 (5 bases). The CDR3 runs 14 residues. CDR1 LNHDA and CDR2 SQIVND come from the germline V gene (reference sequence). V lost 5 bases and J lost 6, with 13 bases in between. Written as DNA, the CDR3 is TGTGCCAGTAGTCCCATGGGGGGGGATGAAAAACTGTTTTTT. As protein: CASSPMGGDEKLFF.

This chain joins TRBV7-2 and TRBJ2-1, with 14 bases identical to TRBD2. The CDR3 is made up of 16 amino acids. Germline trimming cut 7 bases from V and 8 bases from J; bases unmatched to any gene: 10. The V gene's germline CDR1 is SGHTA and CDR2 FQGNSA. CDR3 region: CASNLPRLAGGDEQFF. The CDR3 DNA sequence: TGTGCCAGCAACCTACCTCGACTAGCGGGAGGGGATGAGCAGTTCTTC.

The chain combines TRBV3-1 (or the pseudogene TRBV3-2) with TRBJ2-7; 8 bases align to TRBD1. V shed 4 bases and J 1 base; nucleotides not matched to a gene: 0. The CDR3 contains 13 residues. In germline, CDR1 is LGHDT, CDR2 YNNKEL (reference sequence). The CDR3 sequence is CASSRDRSYEQYF. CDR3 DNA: TGTGCCAGCAGCCGGGACAGGTCCTACGAGCAGTACTTC.

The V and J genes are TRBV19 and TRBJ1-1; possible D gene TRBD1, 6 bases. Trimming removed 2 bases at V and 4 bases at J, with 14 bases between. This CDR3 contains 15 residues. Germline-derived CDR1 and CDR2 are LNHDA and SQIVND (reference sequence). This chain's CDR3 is CASSIHGQRGTEAFF. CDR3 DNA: TGTGCCAGTAGTATACACGGACAGCGAGGCACTGAAGCTTTCTTT.

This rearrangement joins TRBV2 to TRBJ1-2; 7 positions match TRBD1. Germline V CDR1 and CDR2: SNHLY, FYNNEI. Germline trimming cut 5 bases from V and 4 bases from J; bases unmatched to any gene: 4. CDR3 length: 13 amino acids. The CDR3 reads CASSSTGTYGYTF. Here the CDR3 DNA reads TGTGCCAGCAGTTCGACAGGGACCTATGGCTACACCTTC.

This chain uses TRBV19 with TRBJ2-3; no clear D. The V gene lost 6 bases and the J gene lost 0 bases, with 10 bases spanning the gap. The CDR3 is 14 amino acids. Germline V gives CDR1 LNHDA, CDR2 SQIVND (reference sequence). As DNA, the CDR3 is TGTGCCAGTAGCTTAGAGGTTAGCACAGATACGCAGTATTTT. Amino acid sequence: CASSLEVSTDTQYF.

The CDR3 is CASKLGLGQPQHF. The CDR3 DNA follows: TGTGCCAGCAAACTGGGGCTCGGCCAGCCCCAGCATTTT. The V call is TRBV2, the J call TRBJ1-5, with D possibly TRBD1 on 5 matching bases. The CDR3 extends over 13 amino acids. Trimming left V 7 bases short and J 7 bases short, with 14 bases between. Looked up from germline, CDR1 is SNHLY and CDR2 is FYNNEI. Full variable domain (rest looked up from reference TRBV2 and TRBJ1-5): EPEVTQTPSHQVTQMGQEVILRCVPISNHLYFYWYRQILGQKVEFLVSFYNNEISEKSEIFDDQFSVERPDGSNFTLKIRSTKLEDSAMYFCASKLGLGQPQHFGDGTRLSIL.

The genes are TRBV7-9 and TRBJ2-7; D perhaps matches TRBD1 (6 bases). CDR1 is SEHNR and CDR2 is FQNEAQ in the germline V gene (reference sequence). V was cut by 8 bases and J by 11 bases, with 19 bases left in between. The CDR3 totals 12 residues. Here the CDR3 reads CASGLQGEGKYF. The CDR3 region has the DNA TGTGCCAGCGGGTTACAGGGAGAGGGAAAGTACTTC. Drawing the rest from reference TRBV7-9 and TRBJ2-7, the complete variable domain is DTGVSQNPRHKITKRGQNVTFRCDPISEHNRLYWYRQTLGQGPEFLTYFQNEAQLEKSRLLSDRFSAERPKGSFSTLEIQRTEQGDSAMYLCASGLQGEGKYFGPGTRLTVT.

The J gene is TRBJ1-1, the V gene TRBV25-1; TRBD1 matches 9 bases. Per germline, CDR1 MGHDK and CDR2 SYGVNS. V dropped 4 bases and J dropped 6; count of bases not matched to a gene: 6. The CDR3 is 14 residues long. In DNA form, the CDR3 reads TGTGCCAGCAGTGGAGGAACAGGGGGCCCTGAAGCTTTCTTT. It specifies CASSGGTGGPEAFF. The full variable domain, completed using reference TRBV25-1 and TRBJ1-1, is EADIYQTPRYLVIGTGKKITLECSQTMGHDKMYWYQQDPGMELHLIHYSYGVNSTEKGDLSSESTVSRIRTEHFPLTLESARPSHTSQYLCASSGGTGGPEAFFGQGTRLTVV.

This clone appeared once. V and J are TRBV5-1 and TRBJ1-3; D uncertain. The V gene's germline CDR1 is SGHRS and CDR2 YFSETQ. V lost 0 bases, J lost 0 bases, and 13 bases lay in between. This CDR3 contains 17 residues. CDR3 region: CASSLAGGFASGNTIYF. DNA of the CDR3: TGCGCCAGCAGCTTGGCCGGAGGCTTCGCCTCTGGAAACACCATATATTTT.

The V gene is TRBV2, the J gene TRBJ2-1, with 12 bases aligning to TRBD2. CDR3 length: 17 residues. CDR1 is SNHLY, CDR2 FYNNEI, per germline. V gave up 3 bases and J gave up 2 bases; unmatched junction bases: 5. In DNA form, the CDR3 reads TGTGCCAGCAGTGACTCTCTAGCGGGAGGGACCTACAATGAGCAGTTCTTC. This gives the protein CASSDSLAGGTYNEQFF.

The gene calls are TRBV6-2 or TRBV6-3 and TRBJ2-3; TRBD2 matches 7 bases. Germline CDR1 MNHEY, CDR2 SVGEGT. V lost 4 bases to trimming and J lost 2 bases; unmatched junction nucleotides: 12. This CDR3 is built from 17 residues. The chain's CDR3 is CASSWVAGSSLTDTQYF. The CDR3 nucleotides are TGTGCCAGCAGTTGGGTAGCGGGCTCCAGCCTCACAGATACGCAGTATTTT.

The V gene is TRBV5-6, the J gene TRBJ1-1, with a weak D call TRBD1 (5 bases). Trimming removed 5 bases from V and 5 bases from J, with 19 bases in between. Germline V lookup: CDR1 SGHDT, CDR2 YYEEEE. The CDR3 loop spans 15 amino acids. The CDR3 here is CASSSRGTRRTEAFF. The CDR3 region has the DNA TGTGCCAGCAGTTCACGGGGGACCCGACGGACTGAAGCTTTCTTT.

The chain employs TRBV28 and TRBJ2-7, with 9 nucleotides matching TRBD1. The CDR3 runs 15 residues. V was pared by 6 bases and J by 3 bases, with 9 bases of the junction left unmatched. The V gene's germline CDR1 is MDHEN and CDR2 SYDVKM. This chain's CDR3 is CASSTRGTGIYEQYF. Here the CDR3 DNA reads TGTGCCAGCAGCACCCGAGGGACAGGGATCTACGAGCAGTACTTC.

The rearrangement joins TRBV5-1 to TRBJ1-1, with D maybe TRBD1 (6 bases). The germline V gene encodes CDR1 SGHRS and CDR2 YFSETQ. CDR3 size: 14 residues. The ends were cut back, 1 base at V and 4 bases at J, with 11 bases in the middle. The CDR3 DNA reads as TGCGCCAGCAGCTTGTCAGGGGAAGGCACTGAAGCTTTCTTT. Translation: CASSLSGEGTEAFF.

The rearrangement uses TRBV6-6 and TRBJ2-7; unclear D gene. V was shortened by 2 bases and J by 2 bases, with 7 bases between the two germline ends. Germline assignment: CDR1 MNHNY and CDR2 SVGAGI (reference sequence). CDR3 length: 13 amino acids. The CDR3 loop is CASSYDTAYEQYF. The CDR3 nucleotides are TGTGCCAGCAGTTACGACACAGCCTACGAGCAGTACTTC.

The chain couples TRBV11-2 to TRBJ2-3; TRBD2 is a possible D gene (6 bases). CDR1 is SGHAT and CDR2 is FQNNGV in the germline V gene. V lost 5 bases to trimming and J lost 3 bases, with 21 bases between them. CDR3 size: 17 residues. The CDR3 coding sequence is TGTGCCAGCAGCCAATCTCTGGGGGGAGCGAGGACAGATACGCAGTATTTT. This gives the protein CASSQSLGGARTDTQYF.

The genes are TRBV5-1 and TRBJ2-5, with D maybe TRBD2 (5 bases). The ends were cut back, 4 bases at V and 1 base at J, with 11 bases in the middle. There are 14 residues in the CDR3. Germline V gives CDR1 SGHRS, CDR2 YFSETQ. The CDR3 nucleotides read TGCGCCAGCAGCCCGCCGGACTTCCAAGAGACCCAGTACTTC. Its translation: CASSPPDFQETQYF.

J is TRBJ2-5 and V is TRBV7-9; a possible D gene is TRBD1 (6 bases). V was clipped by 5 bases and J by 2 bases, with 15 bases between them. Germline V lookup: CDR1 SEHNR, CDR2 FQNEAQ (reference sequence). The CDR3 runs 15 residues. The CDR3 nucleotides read TGTGCCAGCAGCCTCAACAGGGCCTCTCAAGAGACCCAGTACTTC. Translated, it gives CASSLNRASQETQYF.

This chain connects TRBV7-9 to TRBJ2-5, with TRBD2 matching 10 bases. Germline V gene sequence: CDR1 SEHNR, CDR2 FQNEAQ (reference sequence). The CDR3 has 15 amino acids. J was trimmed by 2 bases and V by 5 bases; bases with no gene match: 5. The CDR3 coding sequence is TGTGCCAGCAGCCTAGGACTAGCGGAGCAAGAGACCCAGTACTTC. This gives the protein CASSLGLAEQETQYF.

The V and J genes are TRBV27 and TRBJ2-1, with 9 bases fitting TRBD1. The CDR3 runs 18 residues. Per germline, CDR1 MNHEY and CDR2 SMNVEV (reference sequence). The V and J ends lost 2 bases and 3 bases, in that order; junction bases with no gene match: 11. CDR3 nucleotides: TGTGCCAGCAGTTTAACCCAACGACAGGGGGACCACTACAATGAGCAGTTCTTC. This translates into CASSLTQRQGDHYNEQFF.